These T cell receptor beta chains were read from a single sample in a study of blood T cell repertoires in COVID-19. Generated by immunoSEQ multiplex PCR, the TCRdb table keeps only in-frame clones and is missing some. The table includes about 340,000 clones, around nine tenths detected once. The sample comprised peripheral blood. All receptors come from a woman aged 70-85 years with COVID-19, enrolled during active disease. Both conserved end residues are part of each CDR3.

TRBJ2-2	TRBV19	CASEGQGVTGELFF
TRBJ2-7	TRBV14	CASSRTSGEVGQYF
TRBJ2-2	TRBV11-3	CASSFREANTGELFF
TRBJ2-7	TRBV19	CASSIRIGTGDYEQYF
TRBJ1-2	TRBV18	CASSPDRNGYTF
TRBJ2-2	TRBV6-2/TRBV6-3	CASSYASHTGELFF
TRBJ2-2	TRBV10-3	CAISLTSGGSGELFF
TRBJ1-4	TRBV6-6	CASSRQGSATNEKLFF
TRBJ1-2	TRBV10-3	CAISDTRTGRSGYTF
TRBJ1-1	TRBV19	CASSIDRNTEAFF
TRBJ1-1	TRBV2	CASSPRDRAPEAFF
TRBJ1-1	TRBV30	CAWIDRGWTEAFF
TRBJ1-2	TRBV6-5	CASSYYRGSSYGYTF
TRBJ2-1	TRBV21-1	CASSKDGTYWYEQFF
TRBJ2-7	TRBV7-2	CASRRPGLSYEQYF
TRBJ1-6	TRBV3-1/TRBV3-2	CASSQVLSPLHF
TRBJ2-1	TRBV3-1/TRBV3-2	CASSLSGGPYNEQFF
TRBJ2-3	TRBV27	CASSFRTGRATDTQYF
TRBJ2-1	TRBV18	CASSPWVSGEGNEQFF
TRBJ2-7	TRBV3-1/TRBV3-2	CASSRRGPYEQYF
TRBJ1-4	TRBV27	CASSLFRNEKLFF
TRBJ1-5	TRBV7-2	CASRLRQGGNQPQHF
TRBJ2-1	TRBV28	CASSKTLFEQFF
TRBJ1-2	TRBV18	CASSPVAGGANYGYTF
TRBJ1-2	TRBV6-5	CASRSGVGNYGYTF
TRBJ2-2	TRBV10-3	CAISESGTGELFF
TRBJ1-2	TRBV6-5	CASRPGQAGLYGYTF
TRBJ1-2	TRBV7-9	CASSLLLLYGYTF
TRBJ1-2	TRBV4-1	CASSQGGQGLGYGYTF
TRBJ1-1	TRBV12-3/TRBV12-4	CACQGARDTEAFF
TRBJ2-3	TRBV21-1	CASSKSPSRGIDTQYF
TRBJ1-3	TRBV6-6	CASSYRDNGNTIYF
TRBJ2-7	TRBV18	CASSPFQGAEQYF
TRBJ1-1	TRBV7-2	CASSLIDSNTEAFF
TRBJ1-3	TRBV9	CASSAFTTANSGNTIYF
TRBJ1-6	TRBV5-8	CASSLAAIGSPLHF
TRBJ2-3	TRBV7-2	CATSWSGVMDTQYF
TRBJ2-3	TRBV28	CASSFLTDTQYF
TRBJ2-5	TRBV29-1	CSVDLTGGGETQYF
TRBJ1-2	TRBV6-5	CASSSGQNYGYTF
TRBJ2-3	TRBV7-3	CASSPNPIPSLDTQYF
TRBJ1-1	TRBV19	CASIASLRVMNTEAFF
TRBJ1-6	TRBV7-2	CASSLGGVNSPLHF
TRBJ2-3	TRBV29-1	CSAGGQTDTDTQYF
TRBJ1-2	TRBV15	CATSWTGGSYGYTF